The source of this T cell receptor (beta chain) is a study of T cells expressing NK-cell markers. Study outcomes and limitations: Dominant NKG2C+ clonotype frequencies of roughly 1.0-7.5% of CD8+ T cells were measured in about six donors.

The CDR3 totals 16 residues. Germline V lookup: CDR1 DFQATT, CDR2 SNEGSKA (reference sequence). TCRdb reprocessed the 5' RACE reads, with one entry per CDR3 protein and no DNA. The sample table includes roughly 390,000 distinct CDR3 sequences. Note on this clonotype: Its cognate antigen is unknown.

The specimen sequenced was blood T cells: a sorted CD56 or NKG2C T cell subset, CD4+ or CD8+ T cells, or bulk PBMC T cells (not recorded which). This chain joins TRBV20-1 and TRBJ2-4; the D call of TRBD2 rests on TCRdb alone, since no DNA is present to check it. The origin of this receptor is a woman in her forties or fifties in good health. CDR3 amino acids: CSASGRGTSGRNIQYF.